This T cell receptor (beta chain) was found in a study of PD-1 blockade in classical Hodgkin lymphoma. Overall study findings and caveats: Underlying causes for the observed repertoire differences were not defined, possibly disease activity or prior therapy. Complete responders' baseline diversity resembled that of newly diagnosed patients. Newly diagnosed patients were said to have less baseline TCR diversity than healthy donors did.

Germline values: CDR1 GTSNPN, CDR2 SVGIG (reference sequence). The CDR3 contains 11 residues. V shed 0 bases and J shed 6 bases, with 4 bases lying between them. To note about this clone: Antigen specificity is unknown.

Time point: cycle 4 day 1 (C4D1), after around six weeks of nivolumab. Every patient had relapsed following autologous stem cell transplantation, and cohorts differed in brentuximab vedotin exposure. Researchers report purifying CD4+ T cells from thawed PBMCs by magnetic negative selection. The assay was immunoSEQ multiplex PCR, and TCRdb's table has in-frame clones only and misses some. The table has some 15,000 clones, about three quarters seen once. This specimen consisted of CD4+ T cells from blood, obtained before the fourth cycle of nivolumab. The rearrangement joins TRBV30 to TRBJ2-3, with unresolved D. This TCR was sampled from a human donor with classical Hodgkin lymphoma. The CDR3 loop is CAWSVLDTQYF. In DNA form, the CDR3 reads TGTGCCTGGAGTGTTTTGGATACGCAGTATTTT.